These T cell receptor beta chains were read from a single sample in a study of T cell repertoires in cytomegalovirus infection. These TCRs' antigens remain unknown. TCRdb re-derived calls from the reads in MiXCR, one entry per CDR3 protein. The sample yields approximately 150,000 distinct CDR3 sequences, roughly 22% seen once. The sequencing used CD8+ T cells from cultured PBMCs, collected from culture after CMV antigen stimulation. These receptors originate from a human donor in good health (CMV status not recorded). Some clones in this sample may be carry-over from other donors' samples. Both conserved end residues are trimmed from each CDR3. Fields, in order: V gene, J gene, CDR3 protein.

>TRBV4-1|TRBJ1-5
ASSHPGTGGNQPQH
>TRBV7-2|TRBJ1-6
ASSLSLGQARSDSPLH
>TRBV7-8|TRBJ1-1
ASSQDSFQRNTEAF
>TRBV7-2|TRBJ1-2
ASSSSQGAWGYT
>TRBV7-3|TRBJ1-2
ASSLNPGGSGYT
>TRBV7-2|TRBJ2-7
ASSLARGRVYEQY
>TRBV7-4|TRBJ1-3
ASSLVASPGNTIY
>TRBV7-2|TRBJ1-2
ASFTPQRYGYT
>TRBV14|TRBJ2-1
ASSARGAGVYNEQF
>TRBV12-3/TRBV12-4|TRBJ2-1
ASSSPGLALYEQF
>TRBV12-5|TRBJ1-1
ASGLQGTEAF
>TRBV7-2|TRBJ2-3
ASSFPSGGERGTDTQY
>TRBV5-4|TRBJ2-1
ASSLGADSRGSSSEQF
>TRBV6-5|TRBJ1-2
ASTKTGVHGYT
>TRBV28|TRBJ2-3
ASSSEPDTQY
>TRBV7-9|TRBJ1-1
ASSAPGQGIGNTEAF
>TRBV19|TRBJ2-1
ASSILAGGPNEQF
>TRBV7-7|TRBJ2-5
ASRPGLLSGETQY
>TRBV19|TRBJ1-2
ASSISSGSEGIYGYT
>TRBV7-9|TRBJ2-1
ASSSLTSGVFNEQF
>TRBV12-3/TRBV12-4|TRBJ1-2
ASSSLRVRYGYT
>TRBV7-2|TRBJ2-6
ASSLEPEVSGANVLT
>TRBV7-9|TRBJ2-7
ASSRSDRAYEQY
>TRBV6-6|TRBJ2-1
ASSYRGLAGTDYNEQF
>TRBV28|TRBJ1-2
ASSFQNSRNRKNGYT
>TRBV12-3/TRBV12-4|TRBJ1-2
ASSLAGGSGYT
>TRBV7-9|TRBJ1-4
ASSLDYPKDAATNEKLF
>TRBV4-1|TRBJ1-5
ASSPVQGNNQPQH
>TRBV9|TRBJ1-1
ASSVATGTEAF
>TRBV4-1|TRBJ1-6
ASSGAAYNSPLH
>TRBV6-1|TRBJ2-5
ASSASGGAFPETQY
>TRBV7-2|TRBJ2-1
ASSAGQGADLL
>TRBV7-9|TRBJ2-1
ASTKRKAGEGNEQF
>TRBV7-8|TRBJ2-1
ASSLSAGLAGLTGPHNEQF
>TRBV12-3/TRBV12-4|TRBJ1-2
ASSLGTVGYT
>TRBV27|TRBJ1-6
ASSPRTSLTNSPLH
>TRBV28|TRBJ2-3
ASSFTYGGGTDTQY
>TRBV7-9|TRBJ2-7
ASSPKDSPYEQY
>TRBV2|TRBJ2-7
ASRDSAYEQY
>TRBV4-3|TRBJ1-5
ASSQEKTSPRPRWYQPQH
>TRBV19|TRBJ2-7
ASSIDRLAGEQY
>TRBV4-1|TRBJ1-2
ASSQFEDRDYGYT
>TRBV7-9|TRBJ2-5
ASSLWTKETQY
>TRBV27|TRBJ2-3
ASSTNAGAYTDTQY
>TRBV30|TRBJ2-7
AGRDRAYEQY
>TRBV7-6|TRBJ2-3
ASSPLGIPTDTQY
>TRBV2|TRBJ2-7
ASRQRTKYEQY
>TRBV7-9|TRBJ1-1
ASSLGFGTF
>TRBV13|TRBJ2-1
ASRPVTGTRMEDEQF
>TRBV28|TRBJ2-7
ASSLPEGLAHEQY
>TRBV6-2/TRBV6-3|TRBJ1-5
ASSYSGAQPQH
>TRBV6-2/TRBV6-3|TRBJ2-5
ASSTDREPQY